This entry is about one T cell receptor (beta chain). This CDR3 comprises 13 residues. The V gene's germline CDR1 is SNHLY and CDR2 FYNNEI. V dropped 4 bases and J dropped 5 bases, with 11 bases sitting between them. These data come from a study of control samples from healthy donors and cancer patients. Only in-frame clones appear in the TCRdb table, and some are missing; sequencing was by immunoSEQ multiplex PCR. The sample yields 150,000 to 200,000 clones, roughly 90% seen once. The receptor's source is a man between 25 and 39 years old in good health. Material for sequencing was blood. V is TRBV2 and J is TRBJ1-1, with D hard to call. CDR3: CASSGGLRTEAFF. In nucleotides, the CDR3 is TGTGCCAGCAGTGGCGGGCTGAGGACTGAAGCTTTCTTT.